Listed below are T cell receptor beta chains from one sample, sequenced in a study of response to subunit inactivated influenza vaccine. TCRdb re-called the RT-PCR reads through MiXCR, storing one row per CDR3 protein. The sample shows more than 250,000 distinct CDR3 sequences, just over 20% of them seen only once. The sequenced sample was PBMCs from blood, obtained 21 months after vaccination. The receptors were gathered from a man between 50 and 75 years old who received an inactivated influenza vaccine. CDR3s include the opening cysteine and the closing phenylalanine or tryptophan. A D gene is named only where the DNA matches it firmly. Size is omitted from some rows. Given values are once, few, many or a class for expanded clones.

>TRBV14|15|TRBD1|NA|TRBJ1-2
TGTGCCAGCAGCCCCGGACAGGGCCATTACTATGGCTACACCTTC
CASSPGQGHYYGYTF
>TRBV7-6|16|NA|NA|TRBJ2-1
TGTGCCAGCAGCTTAGCGGCGGGGGCCCCGACGGATGAGCAGTTCTTC
CASSLAAGAPTDEQFF
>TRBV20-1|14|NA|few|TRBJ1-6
TGCAGTGCTAGAGGCGGACATACCAATTCACCCCTCCACTTT
CSARGGHTNSPLHF
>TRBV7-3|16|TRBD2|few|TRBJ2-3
TGTGCCAGCAGCTTAACGTTCGCGGGAGTGGCAGATACGCAGTATTTT
CASSLTFAGVADTQYF
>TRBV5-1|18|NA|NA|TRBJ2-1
TGCGCCAGGAATGGATCACCTCCGTTGAATGGCTCCTACAATGAGCAGTTCTTC
CARNGSPPLNGSYNEQFF
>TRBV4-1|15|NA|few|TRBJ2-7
TGCGCCAGCAGCCAAGAATCCCTTTTTATCTACGAGCAGTACTTC
CASSQESLFIYEQYF
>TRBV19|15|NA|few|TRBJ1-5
TGTGCCAGTATGGCGGTATTCGGAACTAATCAGCCCCAGCATTTT
CASMAVFGTNQPQHF
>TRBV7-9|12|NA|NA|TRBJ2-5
TGTGCCAGCAGGGCCAGTCAAGAGACCCAGTACTTC
CASRASQETQYF
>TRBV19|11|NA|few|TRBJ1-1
TGTGCCACTCACAAGAACACTGAAGCTTTCTTT
CATHKNTEAFF
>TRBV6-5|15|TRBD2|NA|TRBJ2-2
TGTGCCAGCAGTTACTCATCAGGGAGGGCCGGGGAGCTGTTTTTT
CASSYSSGRAGELFF
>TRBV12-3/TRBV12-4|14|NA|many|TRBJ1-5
TGTGCCAGCAGCATCGGACAGTTCAATCAGCCCCAGCATTTT
CASSIGQFNQPQHF
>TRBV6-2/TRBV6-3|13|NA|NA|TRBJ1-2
TGTGCCAGCAGTTACGGGACGGTGTATGGCTACACCTTC
CASSYGTVYGYTF
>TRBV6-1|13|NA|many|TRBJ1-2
TGTGCCAGCAGTGAAGCAGATAACTATGGCTACACCTTC
CASSEADNYGYTF
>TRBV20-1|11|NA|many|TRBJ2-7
TGCAGTGCCCGACAGGACTACGAGCAGTACTTC
CSARQDYEQYF
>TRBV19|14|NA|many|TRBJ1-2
TGTGCCAGTAGTATACATAATCCGGGCAGTGGCTACACCTTC
CASSIHNPGSGYTF
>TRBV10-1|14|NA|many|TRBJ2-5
TGCGCCAGCAGTGAGTCGTCCGCCCAAGAGACCCAGTACTTC
CASSESSAQETQYF
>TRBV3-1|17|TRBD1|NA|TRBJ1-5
TGTGCCAGCAGCCCGGGGACAGGGGGCTTTTCAGTTCAGCCCCAGCATTTT
CASSPGTGGFSVQPQHF
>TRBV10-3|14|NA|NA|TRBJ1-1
TGTGCCATCAGTGAGGGACGCGCGAACACTGAAGCTTTCTTT
CAISEGRANTEAFF
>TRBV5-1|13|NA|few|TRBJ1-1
TGCGCCAGCAGTCCCGGACTAATCCCTGAAGCTTTCTTT
CASSPGLIPEAFF
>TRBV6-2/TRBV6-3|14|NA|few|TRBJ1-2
TGTGCCAGCGTCGCTCCCGACAGGCTGTATGGCTACACCTTC
CASVAPDRLYGYTF
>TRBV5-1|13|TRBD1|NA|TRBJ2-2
TGCGCTACTTCAGGGGGGAACACCGGGGAGCTGTTTTTT
CATSGGNTGELFF
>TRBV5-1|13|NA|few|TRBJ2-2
TGCGCCAGCTCACGAACGGGGACCGGGGAGCTGTTTTTT
CASSRTGTGELFF
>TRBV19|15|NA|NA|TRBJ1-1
TGTGCCAGTAGTTATATATCAGGGAGATCGGCTGAAGCTTTCTTT
CASSYISGRSAEAFF
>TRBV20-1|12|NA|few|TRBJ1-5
TGCAGTGCTCACACTTTGGGTCAGCCCCAGCATTTT
CSAHTLGQPQHF
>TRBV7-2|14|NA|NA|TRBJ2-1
TGTGCCAGCAGCTTAGCGCCGATAGCGGTTGAGCAGTTCTTC
CASSLAPIAVEQFF
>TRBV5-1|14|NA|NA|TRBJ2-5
TGCGCCAGCAGCTTGCAGGGAAGACTAGAGACCCAGTACTTC
CASSLQGRLETQYF
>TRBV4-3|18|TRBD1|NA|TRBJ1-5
TGCGCCAGCAGCCAAGAAGGCCGGGGACAGTTTGGCAATCAGCCCCAGCATTTT
CASSQEGRGQFGNQPQHF
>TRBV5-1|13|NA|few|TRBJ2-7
TGCGCCAGCAGAGGTCCTGTCTCCTACGAGCAGTACTTC
CASRGPVSYEQYF
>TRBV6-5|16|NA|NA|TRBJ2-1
TGTGCCAGCAGTTATGAGTACTCCCGATCTGCATACGAGCAGTTCTTC
CASSYEYSRSAYEQFF
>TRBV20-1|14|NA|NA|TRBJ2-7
TGCAGTGCTAGAGATTGGGGAAATGCCTACGAGCAGTACTTC
CSARDWGNAYEQYF
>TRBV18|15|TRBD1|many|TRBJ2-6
TGTGCCAGCTCAAACGACAGGGCTGGGGCCAACGTCCTGACTTTC
CASSNDRAGANVLTF
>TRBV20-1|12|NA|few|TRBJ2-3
TGCAGTGCTAGTTCCGACACAGATACGCAGTATTTT
CSASSDTDTQYF
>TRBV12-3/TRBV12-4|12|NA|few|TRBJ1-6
TGTGCCAGCAGTTTAGGGGGGCTCACCCTCCACTTT
CASSLGGLTLHF
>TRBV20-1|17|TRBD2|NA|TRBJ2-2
TGCAGTGCTAGAGAGGGAGCGGGGGGCCCGAACACCGGGGAGCTGTTTTTT
CSAREGAGGPNTGELFF
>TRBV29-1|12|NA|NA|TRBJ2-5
TGCAGCGTTTTGAGCTGGCAAGAGACCCAGTACTTC
CSVLSWQETQYF
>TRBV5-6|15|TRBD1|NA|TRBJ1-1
TGTGCCAGCAGCTTAGGGGGCCTTATGAACACTGAAGCTTTCTTT
CASSLGGLMNTEAFF
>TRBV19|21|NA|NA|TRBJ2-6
TGTGCCAGTAGTATAATGTGGGGCGGCCCAAGCGCTCTGGCTGGGGCCAACGTCCTGACTTTC
CASSIMWGGPSALAGANVLTF
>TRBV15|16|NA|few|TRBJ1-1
TGTGCCACCAGCAGAGACCTCTCCCCGGGGTTGACTGAAGCTTTCTTT
CATSRDLSPGLTEAFF
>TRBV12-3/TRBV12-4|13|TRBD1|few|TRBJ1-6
TGTGCCAGCAGACAGGGACAGAATTCACCCCTCCACTTT
CASRQGQNSPLHF
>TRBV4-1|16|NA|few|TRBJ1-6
TGCGCCAGCAGCCAAGATAAAGACAGTTATAATTCACCCCTCCACTTT
CASSQDKDSYNSPLHF
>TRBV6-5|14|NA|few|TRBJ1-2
TGTGCCAGCAGTTACATCGGACAGTCGGGGAGCTACACCTTC
CASSYIGQSGSYTF
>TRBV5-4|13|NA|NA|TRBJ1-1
TGTGCCAGCAGCTTTTCGGAAGGGATGGGAGCTTTCTTT
CASSFSEGMGAFF
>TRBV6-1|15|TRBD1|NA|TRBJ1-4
TGTGCCAGCAGGCCGTCAGGGGGCGCCGGGGAAAAACTGTTTTTT
CASRPSGGAGEKLFF
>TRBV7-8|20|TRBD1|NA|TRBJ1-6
TGTGCCAGCAGCCCAACCGGGACAGGGGGCTATAGCTCCTATAATTCACCCCTCCACTTT
CASSPTGTGGYSSYNSPLHF
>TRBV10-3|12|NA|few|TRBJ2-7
TGTGCCATCAGTGAGTTGGGGGCGGAGCAGTACTTC
CAISELGAEQYF
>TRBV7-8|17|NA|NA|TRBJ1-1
TGTGCCAGCAGCTTAGCGAGGCGGCTCCTGCCGGAGGTTGAAGCTTTCTTT
CASSLARRLLPEVEAFF
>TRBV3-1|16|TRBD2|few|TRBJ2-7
TGTGCCAGCAGCCAAGACGGGCTAGCGGGAGGCCACGAGCAGTACTTC
CASSQDGLAGGHEQYF
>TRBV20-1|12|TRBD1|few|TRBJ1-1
TGCAGTGCTAGTACAGGACAGGGGGGAGCTTTCTTT
CSASTGQGGAFF
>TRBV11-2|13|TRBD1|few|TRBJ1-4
TGTGCCAGCAGCTCGACAGGGGGCGAAAAACTGTTTTTT
CASSSTGGEKLFF
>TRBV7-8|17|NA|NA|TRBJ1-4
TGTGCCAGCAGCTTAGATTGGAAGTTTCGGGCGAATGAAAAACTGTTTTTT
CASSLDWKFRANEKLFF
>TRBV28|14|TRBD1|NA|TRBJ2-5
TGTGCCAGCAGCCGTCGCAGGGGGCAAGAGACCCAGTACTTC
CASSRRRGQETQYF
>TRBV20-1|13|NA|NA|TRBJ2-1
TGCAGTGCTCGAACACAGGGTCTCAATGAGCAGTTCTTC
CSARTQGLNEQFF
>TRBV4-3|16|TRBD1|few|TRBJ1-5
TGCGCCAGCAGCCAGGAGACAGGGAGGATCAATCAGCCCCAGCATTTT
CASSQETGRINQPQHF
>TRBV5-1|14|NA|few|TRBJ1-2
TGCGCCAGCACCCCCCAACCGGGGGAGAGGGGCTACACCTTC
CASTPQPGERGYTF
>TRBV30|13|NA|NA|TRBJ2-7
TGTGCCTGGAGTCCCCAGGGTTGGTACGAGCAGTACTTC
CAWSPQGWYEQYF
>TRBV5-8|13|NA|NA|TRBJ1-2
TGTGCCAGCACCCCGACAGCTAACTATGGCTACACCTTC
CASTPTANYGYTF
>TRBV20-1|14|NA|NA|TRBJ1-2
TGCAGTGCTAGAGAAGAGGGGAGGGACTATGGCTACACCTTC
CSAREEGRDYGYTF
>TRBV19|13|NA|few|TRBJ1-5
TGTGCCAGTAGCCCAAGGACAGTTCATGCCCAGCATTTT
CASSPRTVHAQHF